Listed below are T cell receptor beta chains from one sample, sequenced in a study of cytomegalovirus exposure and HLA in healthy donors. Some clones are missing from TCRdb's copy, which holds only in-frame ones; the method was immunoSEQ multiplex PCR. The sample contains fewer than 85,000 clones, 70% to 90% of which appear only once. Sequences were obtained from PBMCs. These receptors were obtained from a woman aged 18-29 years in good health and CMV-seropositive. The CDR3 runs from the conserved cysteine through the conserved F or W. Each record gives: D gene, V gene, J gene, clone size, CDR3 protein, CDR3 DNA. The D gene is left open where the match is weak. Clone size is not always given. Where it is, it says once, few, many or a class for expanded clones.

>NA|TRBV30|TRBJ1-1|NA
CAWSRQVNTEAFF
TGTGCCTGGAGCAGGCAGGTTAACACTGAAGCTTTCTTT
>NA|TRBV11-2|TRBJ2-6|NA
CASSLARGYSGANVLTF
TGTGCCAGCAGCTTAGCTCGGGGATACTCTGGGGCCAACGTCCTGACTTTC
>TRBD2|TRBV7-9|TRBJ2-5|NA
CASSLVLAGKETQYF
TGTGCCAGCAGCTTAGTTCTAGCGGGAAAGGAGACCCAGTACTTC
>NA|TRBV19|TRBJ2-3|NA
CASSIGPSGTDTQYF
TGTGCCAGTAGTATAGGTCCGTCGGGCACAGATACGCAGTATTTT
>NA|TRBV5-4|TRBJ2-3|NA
CASSLVGPADTQYF
TGTGCCAGCAGCTTGGTGGGGCCGGCAGATACGCAGTATTTT
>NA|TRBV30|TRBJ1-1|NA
CAWRQTGVNTEAFF
TGTGCCTGGAGGCAGACAGGAGTCAACACTGAAGCTTTCTTT
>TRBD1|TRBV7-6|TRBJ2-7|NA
CASSPGQSYEQYF
TGTGCCAGCAGCCCGGGACAGTCCTACGAGCAGTACTTC
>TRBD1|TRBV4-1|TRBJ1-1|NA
CASSQETGVSSTEAFF
TGCGCCAGCAGCCAAGAGACAGGGGTGAGTTCGACTGAAGCTTTCTTT
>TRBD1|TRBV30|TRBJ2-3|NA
CATRGRLHTDTQYF
TGTGCCACCAGGGGGCGGCTTCACACAGATACGCAGTATTTT
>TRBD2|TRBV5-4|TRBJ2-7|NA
CASSLAGLSYEQYF
TGTGCCAGCAGCTTAGCGGGACTCAGTTACGAGCAGTACTTC
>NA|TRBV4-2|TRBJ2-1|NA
CASSQDEGGPYNEQFF
TGTGCCAGCAGCCAAGACGAGGGGGGGCCCTACAATGAGCAGTTCTTC
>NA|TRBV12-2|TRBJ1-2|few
CASRPQGSYGYTF
TGTGCAAGTCGGCCTCAGGGGAGTTATGGCTACACCTTC
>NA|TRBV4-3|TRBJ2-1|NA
CASSQGAGAYNEQFF
TGCGCCAGCAGCCAAGGGGCAGGGGCCTACAATGAGCAGTTCTTC
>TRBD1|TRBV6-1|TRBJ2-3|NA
CASLTGGTDTQYF
TGTGCCAGCCTGACAGGGGGGACAGATACGCAGTATTTT
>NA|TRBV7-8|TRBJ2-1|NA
CASSLSGVSEQFF
TGTGCCAGCAGCTTATCAGGGGTGTCTGAGCAGTTCTTC
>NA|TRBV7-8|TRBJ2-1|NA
CASSLRGGTYNEQFF
TGTGCCAGCAGCTTAAGGGGGGGAACCTACAATGAGCAGTTCTTC
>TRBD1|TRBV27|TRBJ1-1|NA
CASSLRQGPVNTEAFF
TGTGCCAGCAGTTTAAGACAGGGGCCGGTAAACACTGAAGCTTTCTTT
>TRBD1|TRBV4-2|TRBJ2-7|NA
CASSQDRGFDEQYF
TGTGCCAGCAGCCAAGACAGGGGGTTCGACGAGCAGTACTTC
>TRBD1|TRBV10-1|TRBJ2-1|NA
CASSESTGAGEQFF
TGCGCCAGCAGTGAGTCGACAGGGGCTGGTGAGCAGTTCTTC
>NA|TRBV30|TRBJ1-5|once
CAWTVGGNQPQHF
TGTGCCTGGACTGTAGGAGGCAATCAGCCCCAGCATTTT
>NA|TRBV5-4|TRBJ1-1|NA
CASSLEQGNTEAFF
TGTGCCAGCAGCTTGGAACAGGGGAACACTGAAGCTTTCTTT
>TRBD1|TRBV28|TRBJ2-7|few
CASRGPGQGDEQYF
TGTGCCAGCCGCGGACCGGGACAGGGTGACGAGCAGTACTTC
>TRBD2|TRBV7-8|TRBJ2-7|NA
CASSFRTSVIHEQYF
TGTGCCAGCAGCTTCAGGACTAGCGTCATCCACGAGCAGTACTTC
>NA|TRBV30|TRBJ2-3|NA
CAPRADTQYF
TGTGCCCCGAGGGCAGATACGCAGTATTTT
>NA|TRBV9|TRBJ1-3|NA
CASSVEGRVAGNTIYF
TGTGCCAGCAGCGTAGAGGGCAGGGTAGCTGGAAACACCATATATTTT
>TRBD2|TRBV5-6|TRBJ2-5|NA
CASRGSLAGIETQYF
TGTGCCAGCAGAGGATCACTAGCGGGGATTGAGACCCAGTACTTC
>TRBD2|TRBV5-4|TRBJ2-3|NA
CASSSSGGRVDSTDTQYF
TGTGCCAGCAGCTCTAGCGGTGGGCGGGTCGATAGCACAGATACGCAGTATTTT
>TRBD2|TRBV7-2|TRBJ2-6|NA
CASSSLGGGTGANVLTF
TGTGCCAGCAGCTCCCTGGGCGGGGGGACGGGGGCCAACGTCCTGACTTTC
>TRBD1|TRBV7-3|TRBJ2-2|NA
CASSRPTGAGELFF
TGTGCCAGCAGCCGTCCTACAGGGGCCGGGGAGCTGTTTTTT